This paragraph covers one T cell receptor (beta chain) sequence. Antigen unknown. This specimen comes from a study of CD8+ T cells in alopecia areata. Study-wide points: It was less clear whether patients shared TCRs than it was in mice, possibly because of HLA. It was lesional scalp, especially alopecia totalis/universalis, that showed higher clonality than normal scalp.

The sequencing template was cDNA reverse transcribed from extracted RNA. Sequencing used immunoSEQ multiplex PCR; TCRdb keeps in-frame clones, though not all of them. The data show about 100,000 clones, 59% seen once. The TCR comes from a human donor in good health. The sequenced sample consisted of CD8+ T cells sorted from blood.

The DNA of the CDR3 is TGTGCCAGCAGTGAGACCCCCGGGGAGTACGAGCAGTACTTC. Protein: CASSETPGEYEQYF. The chain carries TRBV28 and TRBJ2-7; perhaps TRBD2 as D (5 bases). Germline V gene data show CDR1 as MDHEN and CDR2 as SYDVKM. Trimming pared 5 bases from V and 4 bases from J, leaving 15 bases between. CDR3 length: 14 amino acids.